The rows below give T cell receptor beta chains drawn from one sample of a study of T cells in Graves' hyperthyroidism and ophthalmopathy. TCRdb passed the multiplex PCR reads through MiXCR, listing each CDR3 protein once. The sample has about 400,000 distinct CDR3 sequences, approximately 14% seen once; the top ten hold roughly 7.4%. The material sequenced was blood. The source is a woman younger than 35 with Graves' hyperthyroidism. Each CDR3 is given without its conserved first and last residue. Clone size is not always given. Where it is, it says once, few, many or a class for expanded clones.

v_gene: TRBV28; abundance: few; len: 15; CDR3aa: ASSPVRTGASNQPQH
v_gene: TRBV14; abundance: once; len: 13; CDR3aa: ASSPRDRVTGELF
v_gene: TRBV27; abundance: many; len: 13; CDR3aa: ASSGPSGRYNEQF
v_gene: TRBV5-1; abundance: many; len: 14; CDR3aa: ASSLSQGSWSGEQY
v_gene: TRBV2; abundance: .; len: 12; CDR3aa: ASRNLAGGGEQY
v_gene: TRBV12-3/TRBV12-4; abundance: many; len: 13; CDR3aa: ASSLYGLSNQPQH
v_gene: TRBV29-1; abundance: many; len: 11; CDR3aa: SVIAGGPDTQY
v_gene: TRBV5-1; abundance: many; len: 13; CDR3aa: ASRPTGASTDTQY
v_gene: TRBV15; abundance: many; len: 10; CDR3aa: ATSREGVEQY
v_gene: TRBV29-1; abundance: many; len: 12; CDR3aa: SVSGGLSTDTQY
v_gene: TRBV12-5; abundance: many; len: 14; CDR3aa: ASGSLGGPVLLEQF
v_gene: TRBV20-1; abundance: .; len: 15; CDR3aa: SARDVLAGGHQETQY
v_gene: TRBV24-1; abundance: few; len: 12; CDR3aa: ATSGGQGAGEQF
v_gene: TRBV20-1; abundance: .; len: 12; CDR3aa: SAREDTGPYGYT
v_gene: TRBV7-9; abundance: .; len: 14; CDR3aa: ASSLAGRLGTGELF
v_gene: TRBV18; abundance: .; len: 15; CDR3aa: ASPPVDTLASNEKLF
v_gene: TRBV6-1; abundance: few; len: 14; CDR3aa: ASSPPGAPSGNTIY
v_gene: TRBV28; abundance: .; len: 14; CDR3aa: ASSFLRDRGEETQY
v_gene: TRBV6-5; abundance: .; len: 10; CDR3aa: ASSSSSTEAF
v_gene: TRBV29-1; abundance: .; len: 12; CDR3aa: SVPYPLEANEQF
v_gene: TRBV12-3/TRBV12-4; abundance: many; len: 13; CDR3aa: ASRTGLAGGAGQY
v_gene: TRBV7-9; abundance: many; len: 11; CDR3aa: ASSLAAPGELF
v_gene: TRBV2; abundance: many; len: 13; CDR3aa: ASLEGRLSNQPQH
v_gene: TRBV28; abundance: .; len: 14; CDR3aa: ASSIGGLAGLDEQF
v_gene: TRBV11-2; abundance: .; len: 12; CDR3aa: ASSSDRAQGGYT
v_gene: TRBV20-1; abundance: many; len: 12; CDR3aa: SASDPTANYGYT
v_gene: TRBV12-3/TRBV12-4; abundance: many; len: 12; CDR3aa: ASSPTGTNTEAF
v_gene: TRBV7-9; abundance: many; len: 12; CDR3aa: ASSPEGQANGYT
v_gene: TRBV27; abundance: many; len: 13; CDR3aa: ASSLLWGDNQPQH
v_gene: TRBV10-3; abundance: many; len: 12; CDR3aa: ASRRGEGTYEQY
v_gene: TRBV19; abundance: many; len: 14; CDR3aa: ASSVTGDFVYTEAF
v_gene: TRBV2; abundance: many; len: 9; CDR3aa: ASSAGEKLF
v_gene: TRBV14; abundance: .; len: 11; CDR3aa: ASNEGPGETQY
v_gene: TRBV4-1; abundance: few; len: 14; CDR3aa: ASSPWIRGRSQPQH
v_gene: TRBV10-3; abundance: many; len: 13; CDR3aa: AISTSGYQSIEQF
v_gene: TRBV30; abundance: many; len: 10; CDR3aa: AWAGPPGTQY